Here is one T cell receptor (beta chain) with its context. Its target is unknown. Germline CDR1 is MDHEN and CDR2 is SYDVKM. The CDR3 sequence is 15 residues long. V lost 6 bases to trimming and J lost 5 bases; unmatched junction nucleotides: 8. The sample comes from a study of shared clonotypes between healthy human individuals. At the level of the study: Three CD4 naive, three CD4 memory, two CD8 naive and one CD8 memory plate were used per donor. The study, taken as a whole, reports: Generation probabilities of non-shared clonotypes were lower (relative to those shared by all four donors).

The naive CD8 fraction comprised CD45RO-negative cells positively selected for CCR7 and excluded terminally differentiated effector memory CD45RA+ cells. Sequencing used immunoSEQ multiplex PCR; TCRdb keeps in-frame clones, though not all of them. The sample has roughly 890,000 clones, 80% to 95% seen once; the top ten hold less than 25%. The sample was naive CD8+ T cells sorted from blood. This receptor was taken from a man between 25 and 39 years old in good health. The chain uses TRBV28 and TRBJ2-1; TRBD2 aligns across 9 bases. CDR3: CASRSYSGSNNEQFF. In nucleotides, the CDR3 is TGTGCCAGCAGATCCTATAGCGGGAGTAACAATGAGCAGTTCTTC.